Shown below are 25 T cell receptor beta chains from a single sample sequenced in a study of blood T cell repertoires in COVID-19. The assay was immunoSEQ multiplex PCR, and TCRdb's table has in-frame clones only and misses some. The sample gives 250,000 to 300,000 clones, around 90% of which show up once; roughly 2% is in the top ten. The sample consisted of peripheral blood. The source of these receptors is a woman aged 60-70 years with COVID-19, enrolled during active disease.

The gene calls are TRBV20-1 and TRBJ1-5, with a tentative D call TRBD1 (6 bases). Deletions cut 3 bases from V and 6 bases from J, with 15 bases between. CDR1 is DFQATT and CDR2 is SNEGSKA in the germline V gene (reference sequence). CDR3 size: 14 residues. The CDR3 DNA sequence: TGCAGTGCTAGTACGAGATCAGGGGCTCAGCCCCAGCATTTT. Protein: CSASTRSGAQPQHF.

The chain links TRBV6-5 to TRBJ1-3; D ambiguous. Germline-derived CDR1 and CDR2 are MNHEY and SVGAGI. The germline V and J ends were trimmed by 5 bases and 0 bases, with 5 bases remaining between them. The CDR3 runs to 13 residues. CDR3: CASSPSSGNTIYF. The DNA of the CDR3 is TGTGCCAGCAGTCCGAGCTCTGGAAACACCATATATTTT.

V is TRBV2 and J is TRBJ1-1, with D possibly being TRBD1 (6 bases). V lost 8 bases and J lost 3, with 19 bases in between. From germline, CDR1 is SNHLY and CDR2 FYNNEI. This CDR3 has 15 residues. The CDR3: CASPEDGGADTEAFF. The CDR3 DNA follows: TGTGCCAGCCCAGAGGACGGGGGGGCTGACACTGAAGCTTTCTTT. The full variable domain, rest sourced from reference TRBV2 and TRBJ1-1, is EPEVTQTPSHQVTQMGQEVILRCVPISNHLYFYWYRQILGQKVEFLVSFYNNEISEKSEIFDDQFSVERPDGSNFTLKIRSTKLEDSAMYFCASPEDGGADTEAFFGQGTRLTVV.

The rearrangement joins TRBV5-1 to TRBJ2-3; perhaps TRBD1 as D (7 bases). Germline assignment: CDR1 SGHRS and CDR2 YFSETQ. The CDR3 is 16 amino acids. Deletions cut 0 bases from V and 3 bases from J, with 14 bases between. Here the CDR3 reads CASSLDAGGMTDTQYF. As DNA, the CDR3 is TGCGCCAGCAGCTTGGACGCAGGGGGGATGACAGATACGCAGTATTTT.

The V call is TRBV5-4, the J call TRBJ1-6, with D unresolved. The V and J ends lost 1 base and 8 bases respectively, with 7 bases between them. Germline lookup yields CDR1 SGHNT and CDR2 YYREEE (reference sequence). This CDR3 has 13 amino acids. The CDR3 spells CASSLLADSPLHF. The CDR3 DNA reads TGTGCCAGCAGCTTGTTGGCGGATTCACCCCTCCACTTT.

The CDR3 bases are TGTGCCAGTAGTATAGAAGGGGGGGGCATTGAGCAGTTCTTC. Amino acid sequence: CASSIEGGGIEQFF. The V and J genes are TRBV19 and TRBJ2-1; possible D gene TRBD2, 7 bases. V lost 0 bases and J lost 9, with 12 bases in between. Germline CDR1 and CDR2: LNHDA and SQIVND (reference sequence). The CDR3 has 14 amino acids.

V usage is TRBV9 and J usage is TRBJ2-1; 8 bases map to TRBD1. This CDR3 has 18 residues. Germline V CDR1 and CDR2: SGDLS, YYNGEE. V shed 0 bases and J 9 bases; nucleotides not matched to a gene: 17. The CDR3 region is CASSVGPGGGSSGREQFF. The CDR3 region has the DNA TGTGCCAGCAGCGTAGGGCCAGGGGGCGGGTCGTCAGGTCGTGAGCAGTTCTTC.

V usage is TRBV5-6 and J usage is TRBJ1-2; D uncertain. The V gene's germline CDR1 is SGHDT and CDR2 YYEEEE. The CDR3 extends over 18 amino acids. V was cut by 0 bases and J by 2 bases, with 20 bases left in between. The CDR3 spells CASSLEAGITSSNYGYTF. The CDR3 region has the DNA TGTGCCAGCAGCTTGGAGGCGGGTATAACTAGTAGCAACTATGGCTACACCTTC.

The chain recombines TRBV7-2 with TRBJ1-1; tentative D call: TRBD1 (6 bases). CDR1 and CDR2 (germline): SGHTA, FQGNSA. CDR3 length: 15 amino acids. V was pared by 5 bases and J by 4 bases, with 17 bases between. This CDR3 reads CASSTQTRGATEAFF. DNA of the CDR3: TGTGCCAGCAGCACCCAGACCCGGGGGGCCACTGAAGCTTTCTTT. Using reference TRBV7-2 and TRBJ1-1 for the parts outside the CDR3, the full variable domain is GAGVSQSPSNKVTEKGKDVELRCDPISGHTALYWYRQSLGQGLEFLIYFQGNSAPDKSGLPSDRFSAERTGGSVSTLTIQRTQQEDSAVYLCASSTQTRGATEAFFGQGTRLTVV.

The genes are TRBV7-9 and TRBJ2-1; the D is unclear. The V end lost 3 bases, the J end lost 8 bases, and 5 bases lay between the germline ends. CDR1 is SEHNR, CDR2 FQNEAQ, per germline (reference sequence). CDR3 size: 11 residues. The CDR3 sequence: CASSFLDEQFF. CDR3 DNA sequence: TGTGCCAGCAGCTTCCTAGATGAGCAGTTCTTC.

The rearrangement joins TRBV6-1 to TRBJ2-7; TRBD2 matches 8 bases. Germline loops: CDR1 MNHNS, CDR2 SASEGT. This CDR3 is built from 14 residues. After removal of 2 bases from V and 2 bases from J, the junction contained 2 bases not matched to a gene. Here the CDR3 DNA reads TGTGCCAGCAGTGAAAGCGGGGGCCCCTACGAGCAGTACTTC. The encoded protein is CASSESGGPYEQYF.

The J gene is TRBJ2-3, the V gene TRBV6-5, with 7 bases lining up with TRBD1. Per the germline V gene, CDR1 is MNHEY and CDR2 is SVGAGI. The CDR3 is 13 residues long. V shed 8 bases, J shed 2 bases, and the junction held 4 bases outside the gene matches. In DNA, the CDR3 is TGTGCCAGCCGCAAGGGGGCCACAGATACGCAGTATTTT. Its protein is CASRKGATDTQYF.

The chain combines TRBV6-6 with TRBJ1-1; D gene unclear. Germline V lookup: CDR1 MNHNY, CDR2 SVGAGI (reference sequence). This CDR3 is 14 amino acids long. V lost 2 bases, J lost 2 bases, and 9 bases lay in between. The CDR3 loop is CASSYRAPNTEAFF. The CDR3 DNA follows: TGTGCCAGCAGTTACCGCGCACCAAACACTGAAGCTTTCTTT.

The chain employs TRBV5-8 and TRBJ2-7; 9 bases align to TRBD1. V was clipped by 7 bases and J by 2 bases; unmatched bases: 4. This CDR3 region has 13 residues. The germline V gene encodes CDR1 SGHTS and CDR2 YDEGEE. CDR3 coding DNA: TGTGCCAGCGGGACAGGGACCCCCTACGAGCAGTACTTC. This gives the protein CASGTGTPYEQYF.

V and J are TRBV6-1 and TRBJ1-2; D is uncertain. Per germline, CDR1 MNHNS and CDR2 SASEGT. The CDR3 loop spans 12 amino acids. V was pared by 2 bases and J by 6 bases, with 7 bases between. The CDR3 is CASSETRNGYTF. CDR3 DNA: TGTGCCAGCAGTGAAACCAGGAATGGCTACACCTTC.

The CDR3 is CATSRENRNYGYTF. CDR3 nucleotides: TGTGCCACCAGCAGAGAAAACAGGAACTATGGCTACACCTTC. V gene TRBV15 combines with J gene TRBJ1-2; weak D call: TRBD1 (5 bases). Germline CDR1 LNHNV, CDR2 YYDKDF (reference sequence). This CDR3 has 14 amino acids. With 0 bases removed from V and 2 bases from J, the gap between germline ends came to 7 bases.

The V gene is TRBV3-1 (or the pseudogene TRBV3-2), the J gene TRBJ2-7; D gene uncertain. Looked up from germline, CDR1 is LGHDT and CDR2 is YNNKEL (reference sequence). Between the trimmed V and J ends, which lost 2 bases and 6 bases, there was a span of 5 bases. The CDR3 loop spans 11 amino acids. The CDR3 spells CASSQNSEQYF. The CDR3 DNA sequence: TGTGCCAGCAGCCAAAACTCCGAGCAGTACTTC.

V usage is TRBV19 and J usage is TRBJ1-3; 7 bases map to TRBD1. With 4 bases clipped from V and 4 bases from J, the junction kept 4 bases outside the gene matches. Germline V gene data show CDR1 as LNHDA and CDR2 as SQIVND (reference sequence). The CDR3 runs 14 residues. The CDR3 coding sequence is TGTGCCAGTAGTAGAGGGGGCGCCGGAAACACCATATATTTT. Translating gives CASSRGGAGNTIYF.

This clone occurred once. The chain is built from TRBV6-5 and TRBJ1-6; D gene unclear. Trimming left V 5 bases short and J 8 bases short, with 10 bases between. The CDR3 is 13 residues long. Germline V lookup: CDR1 MNHEY, CDR2 SVGAGI. CDR3 nucleotide sequence: TGTGCCAGCAGTCTCCCCGGGGATTCACCCCTCCACTTT. This translates into CASSLPGDSPLHF.

This clone appeared once. V and J are TRBV5-1 and TRBJ2-3; D remains ambiguous. V shed 0 bases and J shed 1 base, with 12 bases lying between them. Per germline, CDR1 SGHRS and CDR2 YFSETQ. This CDR3 contains 16 residues. The CDR3 protein is CASSLDTSVGTDTQYF. The CDR3 DNA follows: TGCGCCAGCAGCTTGGATACGTCAGTTGGCACAGATACGCAGTATTTT.

The chain is built from TRBV3-1 (or the pseudogene TRBV3-2) and TRBJ1-6; 9 bases line up with TRBD1. The V segment lost 4 bases and the J segment 10 bases; nucleotides outside the gene matches: 11. The CDR3 sequence is 16 residues long. Germline V gives CDR1 LGHDT, CDR2 YNNKEL (reference sequence). CDR3 DNA sequence: TGTGCCAGCAGCCGTAACCCGGGACAGGGCGCCTCACCCCTCCACTTT. This sequence encodes CASSRNPGQGASPLHF.

The CDR3 sequence: CASSSDRVVSGNTIYF. DNA of the CDR3: TGTGCCAGCAGCTCTGACAGGGTAGTATCTGGAAACACCATATATTTT. The genes are TRBV11-3 and TRBJ1-3, with 7 positions matching TRBD1. V was clipped by 4 bases and J by 1 base; unmatched bases: 7. This CDR3 region has 16 residues. Germline V CDR1 and CDR2: SGHNT, YENEEA. Based on the CDR3 plus reference TRBV11-3 and TRBJ1-3, the full variable domain is EAGVVQSPRYKIIEKKQPVAFWCNPISGHNTLYWYLQNLGQGPELLIRYENEEAVDDSQLPKDRFSAERLKGVDSTLKIQPAELGDSAVYLCASSSDRVVSGNTIYFGEGSWLTVV.

The chain uses TRBV6-1 and TRBJ1-1; D unresolved. The CDR3 sequence is 15 residues long. V gave up 3 bases and J gave up 4 bases, with 15 bases separating them. Germline V gene lookup returns CDR1 MNHNS and CDR2 SASEGT. In DNA, the CDR3 is TGTGCCAGCAGTGACCCGGGGTGGGCGGCCACTGAAGCTTTCTTT. Protein sequence: CASSDPGWAATEAFF.

This sequence joins TRBV7-9 and TRBJ1-1; D is uncertain. V was trimmed by 0 bases and J by 1 base, leaving 9 bases between them. The CDR3 loop spans 15 amino acids. The germline gives CDR1 SEHNR, CDR2 FQNEAQ (reference sequence). CDR3 DNA sequence: TGTGCCAGCAGCTTAGCGGGCCACAGGAACACTGAAGCTTTCTTT. This encodes CASSLAGHRNTEAFF.

This clone was found once. This rearrangement joins TRBV3-1 (or the pseudogene TRBV3-2) to TRBJ2-5, with 8 bases fitting TRBD2. The CDR3 covers 19 residues. The germline V gene encodes CDR1 LGHDT and CDR2 YNNKEL (reference sequence). V lost 2 bases, J lost 2 bases, and 16 bases stayed unmatched. CDR3 coding DNA: TGTGCCAGCAGCCAACCGCCTTGGCGGGGGGCCCCCACTCAAGAGACCCAGTACTTC. Translated: CASSQPPWRGAPTQETQYF.